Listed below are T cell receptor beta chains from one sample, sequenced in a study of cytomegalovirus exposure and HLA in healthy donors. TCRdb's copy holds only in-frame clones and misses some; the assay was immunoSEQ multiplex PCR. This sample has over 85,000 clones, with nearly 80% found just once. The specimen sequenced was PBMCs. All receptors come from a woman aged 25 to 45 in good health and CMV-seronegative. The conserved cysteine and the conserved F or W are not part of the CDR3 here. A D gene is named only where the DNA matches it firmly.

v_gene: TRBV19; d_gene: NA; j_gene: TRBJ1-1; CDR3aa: ASMYGGGFPEAF
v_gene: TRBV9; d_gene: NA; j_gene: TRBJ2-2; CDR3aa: ASSVGGAGELF
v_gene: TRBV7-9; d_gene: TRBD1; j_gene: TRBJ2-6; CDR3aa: ASSRTGGQTGANVLT
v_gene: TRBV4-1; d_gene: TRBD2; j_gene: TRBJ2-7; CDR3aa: ASSQVSGVYEQY
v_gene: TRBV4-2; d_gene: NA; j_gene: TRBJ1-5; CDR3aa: ASSPDGGSNQPQH
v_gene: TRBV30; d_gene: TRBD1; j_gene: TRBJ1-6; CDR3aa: AWSVSGTGGYNSPLH
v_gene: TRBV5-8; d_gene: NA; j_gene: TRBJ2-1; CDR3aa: ASSLVGLPDEQF
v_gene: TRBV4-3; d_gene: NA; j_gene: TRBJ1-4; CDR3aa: ASSRITGATNEKLF
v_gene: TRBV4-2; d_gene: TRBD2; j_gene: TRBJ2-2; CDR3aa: ASSTSGVNTGELF
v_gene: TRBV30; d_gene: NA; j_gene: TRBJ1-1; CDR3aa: AWNRGGTEAF
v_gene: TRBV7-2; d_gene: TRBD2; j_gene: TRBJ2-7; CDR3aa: ASSSGLAGGGEQY
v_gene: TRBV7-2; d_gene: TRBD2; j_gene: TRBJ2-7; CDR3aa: ASSLGLAGDSYEQY
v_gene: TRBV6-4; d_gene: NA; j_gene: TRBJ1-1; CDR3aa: ASSDNGNKRAEAF
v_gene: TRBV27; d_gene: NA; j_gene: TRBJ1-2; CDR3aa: ASSGRVDNYGYT
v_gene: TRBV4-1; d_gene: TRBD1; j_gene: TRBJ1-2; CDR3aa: ASSQSQEQGVANYGYT
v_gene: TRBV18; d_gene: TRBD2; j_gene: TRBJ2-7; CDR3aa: ASSPGREPYEQY
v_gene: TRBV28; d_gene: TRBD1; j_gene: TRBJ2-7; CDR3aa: ASSFTGGTYEQY
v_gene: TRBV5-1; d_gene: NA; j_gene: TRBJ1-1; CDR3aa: ASSSRGKQNTEAF
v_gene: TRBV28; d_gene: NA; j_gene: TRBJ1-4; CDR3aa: ASSLGFAGIEKLF
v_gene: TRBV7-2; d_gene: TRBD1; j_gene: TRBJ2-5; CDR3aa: ASSQDRVQETQY
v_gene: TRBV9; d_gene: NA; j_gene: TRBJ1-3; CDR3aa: ASGSRGAGNTIY
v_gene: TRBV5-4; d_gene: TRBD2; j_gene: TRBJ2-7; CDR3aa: ASSLIPQREGHEQY
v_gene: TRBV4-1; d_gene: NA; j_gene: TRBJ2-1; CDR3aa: ASSQDPGIANEQF
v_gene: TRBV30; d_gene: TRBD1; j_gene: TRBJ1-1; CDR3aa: AWSDLGQGNTEAF